What follows are 20 T cell receptor beta chains derived from one specimen sequenced in a study of T cells in Graves' hyperthyroidism and ophthalmopathy. RNA transcripts yielded amplified TCR beta CDR3 regions. An initial round of RT-PCR targeting the TCR CDR3 relied on the HTBI primer set. TCRdb called the multiplex PCR reads again in MiXCR, with one record for every CDR3 protein. The table has 480,000 or so distinct CDR3 sequences, 46% seen once. What was sequenced was peripheral blood or thyroid tissue (not recorded which). The receptors here all came from an adult woman with Graves' disease, either hyperthyroidism or ophthalmopathy (not recorded which).

The sample holds a few counts of this clonotype. The rearrangement links TRBV25-1 to TRBJ1-3; D is uncertain. The V end was cut by 5 bases, the J end by 3 bases, with 8 bases between. Germline V gives CDR1 MGHDK, CDR2 SYGVNS. There are 13 residues in the CDR3. CDR3 DNA sequence: TGTGCCAGCAGTAGGCATTTTGGAAACACCATATATTTT. Encoded protein: CASSRHFGNTIYF.

The rearrangement joins TRBV7-2 to TRBJ2-5, with 7 bases identical to TRBD2. This CDR3 region has 15 residues. Unmatched junction bases numbered 8, after V lost 1 base and J lost 6 bases. CDR1 is SGHTA, CDR2 FQGNSA, per germline. The chain's CDR3 is CASSLVPPTSKTQYF. CDR3 bases: TGTGCCAGCAGCTTAGTTCCCCCGACTAGCAAGACCCAGTACTTC.

This clonotype was counted only a few times. The V gene is TRBV7-9, the J gene TRBJ2-5; unclear D gene. Germline V CDR1 and CDR2: SEHNR, FQNEAQ (reference sequence). V lost 11 bases to trimming and J lost 5 bases, with 12 bases between them. The CDR3 sequence is 11 residues long. The CDR3 region is CAGTLMETQYF. CDR3 nucleotides: TGTGCCGGCACCCTGATGGAGACCCAGTACTTC.

This clonotype was recorded many times. CDR3 in amino acids: CSVVLSGNNYGYTF. In DNA form, the CDR3 reads TGCAGCGTTGTCTTGAGTGGGAATAACTATGGCTACACCTTC. This sequence joins TRBV29-1 and TRBJ1-2; D is unresolved. CDR1 and CDR2 from the germline V gene are SQVTM and ANQGSEA. V was cut by 4 bases and J by 1 base, with 13 bases left in between. The CDR3 runs to 14 residues.

This clonotype was counted a few times. The CDR3 reads CSVGASGGYTF. DNA for the CDR3: TGCAGCGTTGGGGCTAGCGGGGGCTACACCTTC. The rearrangement uses TRBV29-1 and TRBJ1-2; D gene uncertain. The CDR3 consists of 11 residues. Per germline, CDR1 SQVTM and CDR2 ANQGSEA. Trimming stripped 4 bases from V and 8 bases from J, with 11 bases between.

The table lists this clonotype with many counts. The chain joins TRBV15 to TRBJ2-5; either TRBD1 or TRBD2 may fit D (5 bases each). The ends were cut back, 1 base at V and 3 bases at J, with 9 bases in the middle. The CDR3 runs to 14 residues. Looked up from germline, CDR1 is LNHNV and CDR2 is YYDKDF (reference sequence). The CDR3: CATSRAGTEETQYF. The CDR3 bases are TGTGCCACCAGCAGAGCCGGGACGGAAGAGACCCAGTACTTC. Drawing the rest from reference TRBV15 and TRBJ2-5, the complete variable domain is DAMVIQNPRYQVTQFGKPVTLSCSQTLNHNVMYWYQQKSSQAPKLLFHYYDKDFNNEADTPDNFQSRRPNTSFCFLDIRSPGLGDTAMYLCATSRAGTEETQYFGPGTRLLVL.

This clonotype occurred once. The chain couples TRBV10-3 to TRBJ1-5; TRBD1 is a possible D gene (5 bases). V shed 4 bases and J shed 3 bases, with 10 bases lying between them. The CDR3 length is 14 residues. From germline, CDR1 is ENHRY and CDR2 SYGVKD. CDR3 in amino acids: CAISVDSINQPQHF. In nucleotides, the CDR3 is TGTGCCATCAGTGTAGACAGCATCAATCAGCCCCAGCATTTT.

Here the CDR3 DNA reads TGCAGTGCTAGAGATGTCACCGGTCAAAACGCTTTCTTT. Protein product: CSARDVTGQNAFF. V is TRBV20-1 and J is TRBJ1-1; D is ambiguous. CDR1 DFQATT and CDR2 SNEGSKA come from the germline V gene (reference sequence). This CDR3 has 13 amino acids. V shed 0 bases and J shed 11 bases, with 16 bases lying between them.

The chain combines TRBV19 with TRBJ1-5; D is ambiguous. The CDR3 totals 14 residues. Germline CDR1 LNHDA, CDR2 SQIVND (reference sequence). Trimming took 10 bases from V and 2 from J, leaving 15 bases between them. CDR3 sequence reads: CATLPGIRNQPQHF. The CDR3 DNA follows: TGTGCCACCCTCCCCGGGATCCGCAATCAGCCCCAGCATTTT.

As DNA, the CDR3 is TGCAGCGTTGCGCGTCTAGCGGGGAATGAGCAGTTCTTC. This gives the protein CSVARLAGNEQFF. The chain uses TRBV29-1 and TRBJ2-7; 9 bases align to TRBD2. The J call may be mistaken, given a closer DNA end match to TRBJ2-1. Germline CDR1 and CDR2: SQVTM and ANQGSEA. CDR3 length: 13 amino acids.

The chain uses TRBV7-9 and TRBJ1-4; the D gene is possibly TRBD1 (5 bases). Germline CDR1 reads SEHNR; CDR2 reads FQNEAQ (reference sequence). Between the trimmed V and J ends, which lost 6 bases and 2 bases, there was a span of 13 bases. The CDR3 extends over 15 amino acids. The CDR3 protein is CASSLYPGTNEKLFF. CDR3 DNA sequence: TGTGCCAGCAGTTTATACCCAGGGACTAATGAAAAACTGTTTTTT.

This clonotype was seen repeatedly, ten times or more. CDR3 amino acids: CASSLERDTEAFF. The CDR3 bases are TGTGCCAGCAGCTTAGAAAGGGACACTGAAGCTTTCTTT. This chain uses TRBV7-6 with TRBJ1-1, with no clear D. In germline, CDR1 is SGHVS, CDR2 FNYEAQ. Trimming removed 1 base from V and 3 bases from J, with 6 bases in between. The CDR3 contains 13 residues.

The V gene is TRBV7-2, the J gene TRBJ2-2; 7 bases are shared with TRBD1. Germline CDR1 is SGHTA and CDR2 is FQGNSA. V gave up 5 bases and J gave up 7 bases; unmatched junction bases: 7. The CDR3 is 14 amino acids. CDR3 in amino acids: CASSPDRAVGELFF. The CDR3 nucleotides read TGTGCCAGCAGCCCCGACAGGGCGGTCGGGGAGCTGTTTTTT.

The rearrangement uses TRBV25-1 and TRBJ2-2; unclear D gene. This CDR3 comprises 19 residues. V gave up 1 base and J gave up 6 bases, with 24 bases separating them. Germline V CDR1 and CDR2: MGHDK, SYGVNS. The CDR3 sequence is CASSEWCRELGKRPGELFF. The CDR3 region has the DNA TGTGCCAGCAGTGAATGGTGCAGAGAACTCGGCAAACGACCCGGGGAGCTGTTTTTT. Complete variable domain (other parts from reference TRBV25-1 and TRBJ2-2): EADIYQTPRYLVIGTGKKITLECSQTMGHDKMYWYQQDPGMELHLIHYSYGVNSTEKGDLSSESTVSRIRTEHFPLTLESARPSHTSQYLCASSEWCRELGKRPGELFFGEGSRLTVL.

This clonotype showed up just a few times. CDR3 in amino acids: CAIGQENTYEQYF. The CDR3, as DNA: TGTGCCATCGGACAGGAGAACACCTACGAGCAGTACTTC. The chain couples TRBV10-3 to TRBJ2-7, with TRBD1 matching 7 bases. Germline loops: CDR1 ENHRY, CDR2 SYGVKD. V lost 8 bases to trimming and J lost 2 bases; unmatched junction nucleotides: 6. The CDR3 consists of 13 residues.

The chain joins TRBV28 to TRBJ1-2, with D uncertain. The length of the CDR3 is 14 residues. Trimming stripped 5 bases from V and 8 bases from J, with 18 bases between. CDR1 is MDHEN, CDR2 SYDVKM, per germline. CDR3 loop: CASSGGPRTDGYTF. The CDR3, as DNA: TGTGCCAGCAGTGGCGGTCCCCGCACAGACGGCTACACCTTC.

This clonotype turned up a few times. The chain carries TRBV30 and TRBJ1-3, with D maybe TRBD1 (6 bases). The V end lost 0 bases, the J end lost 4 bases, and 13 bases lay between the germline ends. The germline V gene has CDR1 GTSNPN and CDR2 SVGIG (reference sequence). The CDR3 loop spans 15 amino acids. CDR3 sequence reads: CAWSVHRARGNTIYF. As DNA, the CDR3 is TGTGCCTGGAGTGTACACAGGGCAAGAGGAAACACCATATATTTT.

This clonotype was counted only a few times. The rearrangement uses TRBV25-1 and TRBJ1-5, with 8 bases identical to TRBD1. The V gene end was trimmed by 3 bases and the J gene end by 5 bases; junction bases not matched to a gene: 9. Germline CDR1 and CDR2: MGHDK and SYGVNS. The CDR3 consists of 16 residues. CDR3 DNA sequence: TGTGCCAGCAGTGACTCCGGGACAGGACGGTATCAGCCCCAGCATTTT. Encoded protein: CASSDSGTGRYQPQHF.

As to this clonotype: As the CDR3 is not closed by the conserved phenylalanine or tryptophan, this likely results from a read error. J is TRBJ1-1 and V is TRBV9; a possible D gene is TRBD1 (5 bases). The ends were cut back, 4 bases at V and 0 bases at J, with 13 bases in the middle. Germline lookup yields CDR1 SGDLS and CDR2 YYNGEE. This CDR3 spans 15 amino acids. Here the CDR3 reads CASSQRGGMNTEAFI. CDR3 DNA: TGTGCCAGCAGCCAGCGGGGGGGAATGAACACTGAAGCTTTCATT.

The chain recombines TRBV7-3 with TRBJ1-4; D may be TRBD1 (6 bases). Germline V gene data show CDR1 as SGHTA and CDR2 as FQGTGA. The CDR3 is made up of 19 amino acids. Deletions cut 4 bases from V and 0 bases from J, with 21 bases between. The CDR3 here is CASSSPPWGRGTTNEKLFF. The CDR3 region has the DNA TGTGCCAGCAGCTCCCCCCCCTGGGGCAGGGGAACAACTAATGAAAAACTGTTTTTT. Full variable domain (rest looked up from reference TRBV7-3 and TRBJ1-4): GAGVSQTPSNKVTEKGKYVELRCDPISGHTALYWYRQSLGQGPEFLIYFQGTGAADDSGLPNDRFFAVRPEGSVSTLKIQRTERGDSAVYLCASSSPPWGRGTTNEKLFFGSGTQLSVL.